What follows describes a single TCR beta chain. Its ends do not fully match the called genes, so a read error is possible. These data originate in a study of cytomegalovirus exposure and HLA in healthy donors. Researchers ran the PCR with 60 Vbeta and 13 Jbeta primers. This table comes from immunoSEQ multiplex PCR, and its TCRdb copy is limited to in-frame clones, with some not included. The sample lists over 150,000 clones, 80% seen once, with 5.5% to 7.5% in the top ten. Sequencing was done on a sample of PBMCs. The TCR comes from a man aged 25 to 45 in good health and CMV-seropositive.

Here the CDR3 DNA reads TGTACCAGCAGCCGGGGGCCCCAGCATTTT. Encoded protein: CTSSRGPQHF. This chain links TRBV5-8 with TRBJ1-5; D call uncertain. CDR1 is SGHTS and CDR2 is YDEGEE in the germline V gene. This CDR3 has 10 amino acids.